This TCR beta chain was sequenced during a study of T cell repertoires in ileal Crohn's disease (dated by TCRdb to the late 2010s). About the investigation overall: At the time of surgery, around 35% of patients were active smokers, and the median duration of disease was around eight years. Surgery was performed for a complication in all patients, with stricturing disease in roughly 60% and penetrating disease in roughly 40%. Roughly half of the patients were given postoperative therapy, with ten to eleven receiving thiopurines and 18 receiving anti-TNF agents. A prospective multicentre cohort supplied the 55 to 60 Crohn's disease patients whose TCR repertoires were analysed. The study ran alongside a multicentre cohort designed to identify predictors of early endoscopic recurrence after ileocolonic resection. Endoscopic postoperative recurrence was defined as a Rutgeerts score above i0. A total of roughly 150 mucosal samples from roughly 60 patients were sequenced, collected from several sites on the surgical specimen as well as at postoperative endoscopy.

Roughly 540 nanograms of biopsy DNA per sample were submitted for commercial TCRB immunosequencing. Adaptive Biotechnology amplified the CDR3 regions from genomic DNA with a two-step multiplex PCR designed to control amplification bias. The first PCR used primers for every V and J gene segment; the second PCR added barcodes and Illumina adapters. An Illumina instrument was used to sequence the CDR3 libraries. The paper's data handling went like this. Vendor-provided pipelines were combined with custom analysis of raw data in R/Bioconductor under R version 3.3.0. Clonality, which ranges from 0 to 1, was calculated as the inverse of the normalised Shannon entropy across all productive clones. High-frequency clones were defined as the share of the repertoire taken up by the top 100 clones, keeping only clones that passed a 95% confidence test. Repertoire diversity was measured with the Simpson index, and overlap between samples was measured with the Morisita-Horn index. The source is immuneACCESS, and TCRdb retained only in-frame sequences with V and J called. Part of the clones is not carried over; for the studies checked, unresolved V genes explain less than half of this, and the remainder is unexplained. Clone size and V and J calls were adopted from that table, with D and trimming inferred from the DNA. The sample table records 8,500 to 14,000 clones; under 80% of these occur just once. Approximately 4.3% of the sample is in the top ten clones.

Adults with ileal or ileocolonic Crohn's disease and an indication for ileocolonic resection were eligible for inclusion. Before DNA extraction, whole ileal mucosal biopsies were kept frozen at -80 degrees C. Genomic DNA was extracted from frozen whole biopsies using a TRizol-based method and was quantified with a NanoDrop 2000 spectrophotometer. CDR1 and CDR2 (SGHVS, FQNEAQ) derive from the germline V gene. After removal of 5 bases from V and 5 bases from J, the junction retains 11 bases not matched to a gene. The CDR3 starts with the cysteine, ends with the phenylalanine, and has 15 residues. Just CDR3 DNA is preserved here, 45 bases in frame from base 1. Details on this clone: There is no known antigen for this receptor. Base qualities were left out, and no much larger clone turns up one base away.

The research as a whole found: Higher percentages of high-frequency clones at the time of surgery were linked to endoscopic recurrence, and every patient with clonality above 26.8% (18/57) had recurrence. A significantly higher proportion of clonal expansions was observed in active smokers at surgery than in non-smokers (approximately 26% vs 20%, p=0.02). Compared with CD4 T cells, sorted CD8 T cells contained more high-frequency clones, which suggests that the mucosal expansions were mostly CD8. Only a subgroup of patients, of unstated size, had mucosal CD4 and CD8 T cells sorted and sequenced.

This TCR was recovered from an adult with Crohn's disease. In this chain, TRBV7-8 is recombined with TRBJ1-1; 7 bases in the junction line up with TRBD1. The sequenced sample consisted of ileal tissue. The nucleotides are TGTGCCAGCAGCCCCCGCGAGGGGGCATATACTGAAGCTTTCTTT. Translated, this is CASSPREGAYTEAFF.